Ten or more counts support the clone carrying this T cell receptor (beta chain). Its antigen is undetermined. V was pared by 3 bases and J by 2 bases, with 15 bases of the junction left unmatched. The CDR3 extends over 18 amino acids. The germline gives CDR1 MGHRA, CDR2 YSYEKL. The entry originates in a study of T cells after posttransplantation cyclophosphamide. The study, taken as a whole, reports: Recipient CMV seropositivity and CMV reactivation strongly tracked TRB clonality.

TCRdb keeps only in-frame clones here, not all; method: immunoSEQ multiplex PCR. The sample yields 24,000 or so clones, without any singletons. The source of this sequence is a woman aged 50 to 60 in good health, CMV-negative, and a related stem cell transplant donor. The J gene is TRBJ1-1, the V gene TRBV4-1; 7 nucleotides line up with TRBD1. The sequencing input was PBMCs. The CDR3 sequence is CASSQTGRGRNLNTEAFF. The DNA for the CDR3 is TGCGCCAGCAGCCAGACGGGAAGGGGGCGCAACCTAAACACTGAAGCTTTCTTT.